Each of the 20 T cell receptor beta chains below was sequenced from the same sample in a study of blood T cell repertoires in COVID-19. Only in-frame clones appear in the TCRdb table, and some are missing; sequencing was by immunoSEQ multiplex PCR. The data show 80,000 or so clones, approximately 86% seen once. The sample consisted of peripheral blood. The receptors originated from a human donor in a cohort sampled during active COVID-19.

This clone was seen only once. This sequence joins TRBV3-1 (or the pseudogene TRBV3-2) and TRBJ1-3; no reliable D call. Germline loops: CDR1 LGHDT, CDR2 YNNKEL (reference sequence). There are 14 residues in the CDR3. V gave up 1 base and J gave up 0 bases, with 4 bases separating them. CDR3 nucleotide sequence: TGTGCCAGCAGCCAAGCCTTCTCTGGAAACACCATATATTTT. Encoded protein: CASSQAFSGNTIYF.

The rearrangement links TRBV9 to TRBJ1-2, with TRBD1 as a possible D gene (6 bases). From germline, CDR1 is SGDLS and CDR2 YYNGEE. This CDR3 has 15 amino acids. Trimming shortened V by 6 bases and J by 4 bases, and 19 bases separated the two germline ends. The CDR3 sequence is CASNPGAGAGYGYTF. The CDR3 coding sequence is TGTGCCAGCAACCCTGGGGCAGGGGCGGGCTATGGCTACACCTTC.

CDR3 coding DNA: TGTGCCTGGAGTCGGGACAGGGTATCGTCGGGAAACACCATATATTTT. This translates into CAWSRDRVSSGNTIYF. The chain recombines TRBV30 with TRBJ1-3; 9 bases map to TRBD1. Germline lookup yields CDR1 GTSNPN and CDR2 SVGIG (reference sequence). This CDR3 contains 16 residues. The J segment lost 4 bases and the V segment lost 2 bases, leaving 9 bases of the junction unmatched.

V gene TRBV14 combines with J gene TRBJ2-2; TRBD2 is a possible D gene (5 bases). There are 14 residues in the CDR3. The ends were cut back, 8 bases at V and 1 base at J, with 11 bases in the middle. In germline, CDR1 is SGHDN, CDR2 FVKESK. CDR3 sequence (DNA): TGTGCCAGCTCAGAGGGAATGAACACCGGGGAGCTGTTTTTT. It encodes CASSEGMNTGELFF.

This clone has a single count. The chain employs TRBV28 and TRBJ2-1; D call uncertain. CDR3 length: 13 amino acids. The V gene's germline CDR1 is MDHEN and CDR2 SYDVKM. Trimming cost V 6 bases and J 5 bases, with 11 bases left between them. CDR3 sequence reads: CASSLGPNNEQFF. In DNA, the CDR3 is TGTGCCAGCAGCCTTGGGCCGAACAATGAGCAGTTCTTC.

The V and J genes are TRBV6-5 and TRBJ1-5; perhaps TRBD1 as D (6 bases). The CDR3 contains 13 residues. V lost 7 bases, J lost 2 bases, and 9 bases lay in between. The germline V gene has CDR1 MNHEY and CDR2 SVGAGI. The CDR3 sequence: CASTSGGNQPQHF. The CDR3 DNA sequence: TGTGCCAGCACTTCAGGGGGCAATCAGCCCCAGCATTTT.

The CDR3 spells CAWGGTGLPEKLFF. The DNA for the CDR3 is TGTGCCTGGGGGGGGACAGGGCTGCCTGAAAAACTGTTTTTT. The J gene is TRBJ1-4, the V gene TRBV30; 9 nucleotides agree with TRBD1. The CDR3 totals 14 residues. Germline V gene sequence: CDR1 GTSNPN, CDR2 SVGIG (reference sequence). The V segment lost 5 bases and the J segment 7 bases; nucleotides outside the gene matches: 8. The whole variable domain, remainder taken from reference TRBV30 and TRBJ1-4, is SQTIHQWPATLVQPVGSPLSLECTVEGTSNPNLYWYRQAAGRGLQLLFYSVGIGQISSEVPQNLSASRPQDRQFILSSKKLLLSDSGFYLCAWGGTGLPEKLFFGSGTQLSVL.

The chain employs TRBV30 and TRBJ1-2, with D possibly TRBD1 on 6 matching bases. Per germline, CDR1 GTSNPN and CDR2 SVGIG (reference sequence). The V and J ends lost 4 bases and 3 bases respectively, with 21 bases between them. The CDR3 spans 16 residues. The chain's CDR3 is CAWTHPGGRADYGYTF. DNA of the CDR3: TGTGCCTGGACCCACCCTGGGGGCAGGGCAGACTATGGCTACACCTTC.

This clone was counted only a few times. The V gene is TRBV10-2, the J gene TRBJ2-7, with a weak D call TRBD1 (5 bases). The CDR3 extends over 14 amino acids. Trimming left V 6 bases short and J 0 bases short, with 12 bases between. Germline loops: CDR1 WSHSY, CDR2 SAAADI. DNA of the CDR3: TGCGCCAGCAGGGTGGGGCGCGCCTCCTACGAGCAGTACTTC. Its translation is CASRVGRASYEQYF.

The V call is TRBV2, the J call TRBJ2-5; a possible D gene is TRBD2 (6 bases). Trimming took 4 bases from V and 5 from J, leaving 11 bases between them. The germline V gene encodes CDR1 SNHLY and CDR2 FYNNEI. This CDR3 is built from 13 residues. The CDR3 coding sequence is TGTGCCAGCAGTGGGTCTGGGGGGGAGACCCAGTACTTC. This encodes CASSGSGGETQYF.

The chain is built from TRBV24-1 and TRBJ2-5, with 9 bases that match TRBD1. Germline CDR1 reads KGHDR; CDR2 reads SFDVKD. CDR3 size: 15 residues. V was pared by 11 bases and J by 1 base, with 10 bases of the junction left unmatched. DNA of the CDR3: TGTGCCATTACGCCCCAGGGACAGGGCCAAGAGACCCAGTACTTC. Protein sequence: CAITPQGQGQETQYF.

V usage is TRBV5-5 and J usage is TRBJ2-1, with TRBD1 matching over 8 bases. Germline V gives CDR1 SGHKS, CDR2 YYEKEE (reference sequence). V gave up 4 bases and J gave up 4 bases; unmatched junction bases: 4. This CDR3 contains 14 residues. DNA for the CDR3: TGTGCCAGCAGCCGGGGACAGGAATACAATGAGCAGTTCTTC. It is translated as CASSRGQEYNEQFF.

The CDR3 loop is CASSLGWEDADTQYF. Written as DNA, the CDR3 is TGTGCCAGCAGCTTAGGGTGGGAGGACGCAGATACGCAGTATTTT. The V gene is TRBV7-2, the J gene TRBJ2-3; possible D gene TRBD2, 6 bases. Trimming stripped 1 base from V and 4 bases from J, with 12 bases between. Germline CDR1 reads SGHTA; CDR2 reads FQGNSA. This CDR3 has 15 residues.

The chain joins TRBV4-3 to TRBJ2-4; no firm D call. The germline V gene has CDR1 LGHNA and CDR2 YSLEER. V was cut by 0 bases and J by 4 bases, with 10 bases left in between. This CDR3 has 15 residues. CDR3 coding DNA: TGCGCCAGCAGCCAAGAGGGCACCCTAAAAAACATTCAGTACTTC. It codes for CASSQEGTLKNIQYF.

The chain combines TRBV5-1 with TRBJ2-5; 7 nucleotides align to TRBD2. CDR1 SGHRS and CDR2 YFSETQ come from the germline V gene. The CDR3 loop spans 16 amino acids. V lost 0 bases and J lost 4; bases outside the gene matches: 9. The DNA for the CDR3 is TGCGCCAGCAGCTTGGCCGCCGGCTCGGGGGGAGAGACCCAGTACTTC. It codes for CASSLAAGSGGETQYF.

This chain uses TRBV27 with TRBJ2-7, with D possibly matching TRBD2 (5 bases). The CDR3 is made up of 15 amino acids. Trimming shortened V by 3 bases and J by 3 bases, and 15 bases separated the two germline ends. CDR1 MNHEY and CDR2 SMNVEV come from the germline V gene (reference sequence). The CDR3 bases are TGTGCCAGCAGTTTTTATTGGGAGCAGGACTACGAGCAGTACTTC. Its translation: CASSFYWEQDYEQYF.

A few counts support this clone. This rearrangement joins TRBV5-4 to TRBJ2-1; the match to TRBD1 covers 8 bases. Germline V gives CDR1 SGHNT, CDR2 YYREEE (reference sequence). This CDR3 is 15 amino acids long. Trimming cost V 4 bases and J 6 bases; bases outside gene matches: 9. DNA of the CDR3: TGTGCCAGCAGCGTTCCCGGGACAGGCGTCAATGAGCAGTTCTTC. Protein: CASSVPGTGVNEQFF.

This sequence joins TRBV9 and TRBJ2-1, with 11 bases aligning to TRBD1. The CDR3 consists of 15 residues. Looked up from germline, CDR1 is SGDLS and CDR2 is YYNGEE. The V gene end was trimmed by 9 bases and the J gene end by 7 bases; junction bases not matched to a gene: 12. The CDR3 DNA sequence: TGTGCCAACAATTTACGCGGGACAGGGGGTAATGAGCAGTTCTTC. Its translation: CANNLRGTGGNEQFF.

The chain combines TRBV11-2 with TRBJ2-7; TRBD1 matches at 8 bases. Germline V gene lookup returns CDR1 SGHAT and CDR2 FQNNGV. V shed 5 bases and J 1 base; nucleotides not matched to a gene: 10. This CDR3 region has 16 residues. CDR3 residues: CASSRFLGTGSYEQYF. CDR3 nucleotide sequence: TGTGCCAGCAGCCGCTTCTTGGGGACAGGTTCCTACGAGCAGTACTTC.

CDR3 sequence: CASSLGLAIYNEQFF. Written as DNA, the CDR3 is TGCGCCAGCAGCTTAGGACTAGCGATATACAATGAGCAGTTCTTC. The chain recombines TRBV5-1 with TRBJ2-1; 9 nucleotides match TRBD2. From germline, CDR1 is SGHRS and CDR2 YFSETQ. The J segment lost 4 bases and the V segment lost 2 bases, leaving 4 bases of the junction unmatched. This CDR3 contains 15 residues.